This TCR beta chain is drawn from a study of CXCR3-negative and CXCR3-positive naive CD8 T cells. The germline gives CDR1 MGHRA, CDR2 YSYEKL. The CDR3 loop spans 15 amino acids. Naive CD8+ T cells carried a CD45RO-CCR7+CD27+CD95- phenotype. A note on this clonotype: Its cognate antigen is unknown.

Study-level results: Researchers report that CXCR3-positive naive cells carry more hydrophobic TRB CDR3s than CXCR3-negative naive cells.

With UMI labels, 5' RACE was used to prepare the TRB cDNA libraries. TCRdb reworked the 5' RACE reads into one entry per CDR3 protein, no DNA. Its table records 150,000 to 180,000 distinct CDR3 sequences. The chain is built from TRBV4-1 and TRBJ2-1. The specimen sequenced was naive CXCR3+ CD8+ T cells from blood. Noted subset: CD45RO-CCR7+CD27+CD95- naive CD8+ T cells expressing CXCR3 (TNR3+). The TCR comes from a human donor in good health. Some clones in this sample may be carry-over from other donors' samples. CDR3 residues: CASSQDPGSYNEQFF.